This T cell receptor (beta chain) was obtained from a study of Ad26.COV2.S vaccination and SARS-CoV-2 variants. Study as a whole: The authors gave Ad26.COV2.S intramuscularly, either once or twice 56 days apart.

Treatment reported: roughly 18 received Ad26.COV2.S at low or high dose, single or two shots; 5 received placebo; per-sample allocation not given. On day 63 after the first injection, vaccine and placebo recipients gave samples. The donor was a Boston adult aged 18-55 years. This CDR3 comprises 15 residues. The germline V and J ends were trimmed by 4 bases and 0 bases, with 13 bases remaining between them. The germline V gene has CDR1 SGHDT and CDR2 YYEEEE. As for this clone: Its target is unknown.

Points from the study as a whole: Those who received vaccine or placebo ended up with similar non-spike TCR breadth. It was reported that spike-specific CD8+ and CD4+ T cell responses were substantially broad after vaccination.

Method: immunoSEQ multiplex PCR; TCRdb's copy keeps in-frame clones and lacks some. The sample has 300,000 to 500,000 clones; 75% to 90% are singletons. J is TRBJ1-1 and V is TRBV5-6, with no clear D. This receptor was identified in a person aged 18-60 years who received the Ad26.COV2.S COVID-19 vaccine or a placebo. The material sequenced was peripheral blood, taken in a trial of Ad26.COV2.S vaccine versus placebo. The CDR3 region has the DNA TGTGCCAGCAGCCGGGTCGGGGTCCTGAACACTGAAGCTTTCTTT. This gives the protein CASSRVGVLNTEAFF.